The 5 T cell receptor beta chains given below trace back to one sample, sequenced in a study of blood T cell repertoires in COVID-19. Measured with immunoSEQ multiplex PCR; TCRdb has only the in-frame clones, and not every one. The sample consists of over 65,000 clones, roughly 90% of them appearing once. The sequenced sample consisted of peripheral blood. These receptors came from a human donor in a cohort sampled during active COVID-19.

V usage is TRBV6-2 or TRBV6-3 and J usage is TRBJ2-7; TRBD2 aligns across 8 bases. Germline V gives CDR1 MNHEY, CDR2 SVGEGT. V was pared by 6 bases and J by 5 bases, with 15 bases of the junction left unmatched. The CDR3 sequence is 16 residues long. The chain's CDR3 is CASSQPAGRAGHEQYF. CDR3 bases: TGTGCCAGCAGCCAGCCAGCCGGGAGGGCCGGCCACGAGCAGTACTTC.

V and J are TRBV27 and TRBJ2-7, with a weak D call TRBD2 (6 bases). CDR3 length: 14 amino acids. The ends were cut back, 5 bases at V and 1 base at J, with 12 bases in the middle. Per germline, CDR1 MNHEY and CDR2 SMNVEV (reference sequence). The DNA of the CDR3 is TGTGCCAGCAGTCCGGCGGGGAGATCCTACGAGCAGTACTTC. Protein product: CASSPAGRSYEQYF.

The J gene is TRBJ2-5, the V gene TRBV6-2 or TRBV6-3; 8 bases fit TRBD2. The V gene end was trimmed by 4 bases and the J gene end by 5 bases; junction bases not matched to a gene: 6. In germline, CDR1 is MNHEY, CDR2 SVGEGT. This CDR3 spans 14 amino acids. CDR3 sequence: CASSSGLGLETQYF. The CDR3 nucleotides read TGTGCCAGCAGTTCGGGACTAGGGTTGGAGACCCAGTACTTC.

The V gene is TRBV2, the J gene TRBJ2-1, with 10 bases that match TRBD2. This CDR3 is 17 amino acids long. J was trimmed by 6 bases and V by 4 bases; bases with no gene match: 12. CDR1 and CDR2 from the germline V gene are SNHLY and FYNNEI. The CDR3 region is CASSGEVSGRIANEQFF. Written as DNA, the CDR3 is TGTGCCAGCAGTGGGGAGGTTAGCGGGAGGATAGCCAATGAGCAGTTCTTC.

The chain joins TRBV14 to TRBJ2-3; the D gene is possibly TRBD1 (5 bases). CDR3 length equals 14 residues. Germline V gives CDR1 SGHDN, CDR2 FVKESK. Deletions cut 4 bases from V and 3 bases from J, with 11 bases between. The CDR3 is CASSRFQGTDTQYF. Here the CDR3 DNA reads TGTGCCAGCAGCCGTTTTCAGGGAACAGATACGCAGTATTTT.